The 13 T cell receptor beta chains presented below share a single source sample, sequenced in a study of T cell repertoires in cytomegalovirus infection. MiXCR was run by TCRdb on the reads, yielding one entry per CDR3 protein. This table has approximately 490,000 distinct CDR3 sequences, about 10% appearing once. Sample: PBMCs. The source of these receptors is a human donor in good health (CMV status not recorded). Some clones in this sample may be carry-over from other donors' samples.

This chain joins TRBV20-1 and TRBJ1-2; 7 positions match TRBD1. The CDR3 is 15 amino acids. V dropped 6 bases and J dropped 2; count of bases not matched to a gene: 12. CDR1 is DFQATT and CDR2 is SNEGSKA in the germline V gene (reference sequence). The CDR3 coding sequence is TGCAGTGCCCCTAAAGGGGGCAGGGAGAACTATGGCTACACCTTC. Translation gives CSAPKGGRENYGYTF.

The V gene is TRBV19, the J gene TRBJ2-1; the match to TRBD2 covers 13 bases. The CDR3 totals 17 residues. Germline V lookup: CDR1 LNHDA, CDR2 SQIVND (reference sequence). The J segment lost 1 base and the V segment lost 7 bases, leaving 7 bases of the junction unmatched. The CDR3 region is CASTTLTSGRSYNEQFF. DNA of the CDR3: TGTGCCAGTACAACACTGACTAGCGGGAGGTCCTACAATGAGCAGTTCTTC.

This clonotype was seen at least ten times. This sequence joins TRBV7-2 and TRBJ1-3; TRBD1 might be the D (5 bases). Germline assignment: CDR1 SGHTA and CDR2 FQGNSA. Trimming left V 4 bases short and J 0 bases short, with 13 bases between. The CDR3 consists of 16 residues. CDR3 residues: CASSSLRTNSGNTIYF. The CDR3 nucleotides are TGTGCCAGCAGCTCCCTTAGGACAAACTCTGGAAACACCATATATTTT.

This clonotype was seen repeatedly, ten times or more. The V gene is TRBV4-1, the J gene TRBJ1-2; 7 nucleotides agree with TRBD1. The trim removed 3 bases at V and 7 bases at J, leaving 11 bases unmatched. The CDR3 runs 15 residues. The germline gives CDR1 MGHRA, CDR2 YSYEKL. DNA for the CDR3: TGCGCCAGCAGCCACCACTTAGGGGGCAAGTCTGGCTACACCTTC. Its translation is CASSHHLGGKSGYTF.

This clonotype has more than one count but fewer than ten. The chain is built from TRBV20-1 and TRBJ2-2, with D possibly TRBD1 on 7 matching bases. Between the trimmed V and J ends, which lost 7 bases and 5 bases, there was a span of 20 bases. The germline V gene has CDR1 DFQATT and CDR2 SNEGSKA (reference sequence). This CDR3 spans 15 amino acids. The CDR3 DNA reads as TGCAGTGTTCGGGGAGCCAGGGGGGATACCGGGGAGCTGTTTTTT. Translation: CSVRGARGDTGELFF.

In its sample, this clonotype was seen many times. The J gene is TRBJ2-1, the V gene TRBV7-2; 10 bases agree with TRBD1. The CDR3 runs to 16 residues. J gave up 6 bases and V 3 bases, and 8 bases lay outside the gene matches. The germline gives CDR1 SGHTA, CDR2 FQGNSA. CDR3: CASSFNPGQGPNEQFF. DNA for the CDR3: TGTGCCAGCAGCTTCAACCCGGGACAGGGGCCCAATGAGCAGTTCTTC. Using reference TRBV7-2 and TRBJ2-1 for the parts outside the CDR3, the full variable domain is GAGVSQSPSNKVTEKGKDVELRCDPISGHTALYWYRQSLGQGLEFLIYFQGNSAPDKSGLPSDRFSAERTGGSVSTLTIQRTQQEDSAVYLCASSFNPGQGPNEQFFGPGTRLTVL.

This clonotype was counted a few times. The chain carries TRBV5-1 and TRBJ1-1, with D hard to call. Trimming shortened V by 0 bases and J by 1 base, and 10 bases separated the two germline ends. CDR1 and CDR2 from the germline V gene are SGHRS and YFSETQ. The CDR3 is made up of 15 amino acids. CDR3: CASSLGLGRNTEAFF. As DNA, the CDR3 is TGCGCCAGCAGCTTGGGGCTGGGGAGGAACACTGAAGCTTTCTTT.

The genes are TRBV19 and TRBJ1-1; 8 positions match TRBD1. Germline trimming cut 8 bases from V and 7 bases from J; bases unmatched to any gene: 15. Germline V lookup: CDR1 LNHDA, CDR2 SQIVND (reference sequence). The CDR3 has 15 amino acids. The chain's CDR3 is CASGTGGQANREAFF. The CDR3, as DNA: TGTGCCAGTGGAACCGGGGGACAGGCCAACCGTGAAGCTTTCTTT.

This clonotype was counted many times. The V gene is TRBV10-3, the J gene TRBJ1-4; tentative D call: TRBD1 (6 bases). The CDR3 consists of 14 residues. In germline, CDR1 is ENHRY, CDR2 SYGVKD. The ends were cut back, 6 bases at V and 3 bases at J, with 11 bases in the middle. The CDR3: CAISVDRPNEKLFF. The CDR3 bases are TGTGCCATCAGCGTAGACAGGCCTAATGAAAAACTGTTTTTT.

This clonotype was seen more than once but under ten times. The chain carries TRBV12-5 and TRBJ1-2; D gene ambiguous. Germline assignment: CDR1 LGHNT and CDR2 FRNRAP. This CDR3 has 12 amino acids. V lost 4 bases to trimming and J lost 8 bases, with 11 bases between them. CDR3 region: CASGSLASGYTF. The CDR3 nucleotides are TGTGCTAGTGGTTCCCTCGCGTCGGGCTACACCTTC.

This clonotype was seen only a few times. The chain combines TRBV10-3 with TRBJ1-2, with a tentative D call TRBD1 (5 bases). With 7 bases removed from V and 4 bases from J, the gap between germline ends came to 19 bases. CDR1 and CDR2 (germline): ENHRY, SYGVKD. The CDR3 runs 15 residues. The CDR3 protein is CAITPGLLSGYGYTF. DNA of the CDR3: TGTGCCATCACCCCGGGACTCCTGTCGGGCTATGGCTACACCTTC.

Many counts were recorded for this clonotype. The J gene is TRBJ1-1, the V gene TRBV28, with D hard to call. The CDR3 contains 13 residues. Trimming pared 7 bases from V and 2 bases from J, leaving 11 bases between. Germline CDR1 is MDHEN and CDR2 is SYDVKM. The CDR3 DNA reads TGTGCCAGCATTATGACACACAACACTGAAGCTTTCTTT. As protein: CASIMTHNTEAFF.

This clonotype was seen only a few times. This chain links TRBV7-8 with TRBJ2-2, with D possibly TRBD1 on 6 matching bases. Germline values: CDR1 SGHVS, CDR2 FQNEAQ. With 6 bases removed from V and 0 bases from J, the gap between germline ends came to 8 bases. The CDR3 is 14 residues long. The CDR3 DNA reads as TGTGCCAGCAGGTACAGGGCGAACACCGGGGAGCTGTTTTTT. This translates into CASRYRANTGELFF.